Below, 2 T cell receptor beta chains from the same sample are listed, as sequenced in a study of OX40 agonist ivuxolimab in advanced cancers. The protocol was immunoSEQ multiplex PCR, while the TCRdb copy is restricted to in-frame clones and leaves out a portion. The sample has roughly 48,000 clones, about 88% seen once; the top ten hold roughly 1.1%. The specimen comprised CD4+ or CD8+ T cells sorted from blood, sampled in a trial of the OX40 agonist ivuxolimab. These receptors came from an adult with an advanced solid tumor such as melanoma, head and neck, liver or kidney cancer.

This chain links TRBV5-5 with TRBJ2-7; D is uncertain. The CDR3 is made up of 13 amino acids. V shed 2 bases and J shed 6 bases, with 12 bases lying between them. Germline V gives CDR1 SGHKS, CDR2 YYEKEE (reference sequence). Written as DNA, the CDR3 is TGTGCCAGCAGCTTCATACTGGGCGGCGAGCAGTACTTC. Its translation is CASSFILGGEQYF.

The V call is TRBV6-5, the J call TRBJ1-2; TRBD1 is a possible D gene (5 bases). Between the trimmed V and J ends, which lost 0 bases and 4 bases, there was a span of 9 bases. CDR3 length: 14 residues. The V gene's germline CDR1 is MNHEY and CDR2 SVGAGI. The CDR3 is CASSYSGVGYGYTF. CDR3 coding DNA: TGTGCCAGCAGTTACTCGGGGGTGGGCTATGGCTACACCTTC.